This passage covers 18 T cell receptor beta chains from one sample sequenced in a study of blood T cell repertoires in COVID-19. Clones were read by immunoSEQ multiplex PCR, and TCRdb kept only the in-frame ones, dropping some. There are over 150,000 clones in the sample; about 88% occur only once, and 7.3% lies in the top ten. The specimen was PBMCs or T cells enriched from blood (not recorded which). The origin of the receptors is a man aged 45-65 years who had recovered from COVID-19.

The CDR3 protein is CASSLGQNGYTF. In DNA form, the CDR3 reads TGTGCCAGCAGCTTAGGACAGAATGGCTACACCTTC. The chain uses TRBV7-9 and TRBJ1-2; tentative D call: TRBD1 (5 bases). The V and J ends lost 1 base and 6 bases respectively, with 6 bases between them. In germline, CDR1 is SEHNR, CDR2 FQNEAQ (reference sequence). This CDR3 region has 12 residues.

The chain is built from TRBV7-9 and TRBJ2-2; 9 nucleotides align to TRBD2. The CDR3 sequence is 14 residues long. The junction had 3 bases not matched to a gene; V was cut back by 4 bases and J by 6 bases. Germline V CDR1 and CDR2: SEHNR, FQNEAQ (reference sequence). As DNA, the CDR3 is TGTGCCAGCAGCTGGGGACTAGCAGCCGGGGAGCTGTTTTTT. This sequence encodes CASSWGLAAGELFF.

This clone showed up just once. CDR3 DNA: TGTGCCAGCAGCGTAGGCGGGCAGACGCAGACCCAGTACTTC. Protein: CASSVGGQTQTQYF. The chain couples TRBV9 to TRBJ2-5; TRBD2 might be the D (5 bases). Germline V gene sequence: CDR1 SGDLS, CDR2 YYNGEE. This CDR3 has 14 amino acids. V lost 0 bases, J lost 6 bases, and 12 bases lay in between. The full variable domain, rest sourced from reference TRBV9 and TRBJ2-5, is DSGVTQTPKHLITATGQRVTLRCSPRSGDLSVYWYQQSLDQGLQFLIQYYNGEERAKGNILERFSAQQFPDLHSELNLSSLELGDSALYFCASSVGGQTQTQYFGPGTRLLVL.

This clone came up a few times. The chain links TRBV7-9 to TRBJ1-6; D is possibly TRBD1 (6 bases). In germline, CDR1 is SEHNR, CDR2 FQNEAQ (reference sequence). The CDR3 consists of 15 residues. V was cut by 1 base and J by 8 bases, with 12 bases left in between. The CDR3 spells CASSLVPGEDSPLHF. In DNA form, the CDR3 reads TGTGCCAGCAGCTTAGTCCCAGGGGAAGATTCACCCCTCCACTTT. Together with reference TRBV7-9 and TRBJ1-6, the CDR3 gives the full variable domain: DTGVSQNPRHKITKRGQNVTFRCDPISEHNRLYWYRQTLGQGPEFLTYFQNEAQLEKSRLLSDRFSAERPKGSFSTLEIQRTEQGDSAMYLCASSLVPGEDSPLHFGNGTRLTVT.

This sequence joins TRBV7-2 and TRBJ1-1, with D unresolved. Trimming took off 5 bases at V and 1 base at J, with 11 bases between the two ends. The CDR3 sequence is 14 residues long. Germline loops: CDR1 SGHTA, CDR2 FQGNSA. The CDR3 coding sequence is TGTGCCAGCAGCGTTCCTTGGAGGAACACTGAAGCTTTCTTT. This sequence encodes CASSVPWRNTEAFF.

This chain joins TRBV7-8 and TRBJ1-2; 10 bases align to TRBD1. CDR3 length: 14 residues. The trim removed 5 bases at V and 4 bases at J, leaving 4 bases unmatched. Germline CDR1 reads SGHVS; CDR2 reads FQNEAQ. The chain's CDR3 is CASSQGQGVYGYTF. For the CDR3, the DNA is TGTGCCAGCAGCCAAGGACAGGGGGTCTATGGCTACACCTTC.

This chain connects TRBV14 to TRBJ1-2, with TRBD1 matching over 8 bases. V gave up 1 base and J gave up 5 bases; unmatched junction bases: 12. CDR3 length equals 17 residues. Germline V lookup: CDR1 SGHDN, CDR2 FVKESK. This CDR3 reads CASSQGRDRLSFYGYTF. The CDR3 nucleotides read TGTGCCAGCAGCCAAGGCCGGGACAGGCTCTCTTTTTATGGCTACACCTTC.

The chain is built from TRBV6-2 or TRBV6-3 and TRBJ2-1; the match to TRBD2 covers 15 bases. Trimming removed 6 bases from V and 5 bases from J; junction bases left unmatched: 5. The germline V gene encodes CDR1 MNHEY and CDR2 SVGEGT. CDR3 size: 16 residues. Here the CDR3 DNA reads TGTGCCAGCAGCCGCGGACTAGCGGGGGGGCACAATGAGCAGTTCTTC. Its protein is CASSRGLAGGHNEQFF.

The J gene is TRBJ1-2, the V gene TRBV19; 9 nucleotides match TRBD1. This CDR3 contains 14 residues. Trimming cost V 5 bases and J 6 bases; bases outside gene matches: 7. In germline, CDR1 is LNHDA, CDR2 SQIVND (reference sequence). The CDR3 region has the DNA TGTGCCAGTAGTCACAGGGGGCGGCAGAATGGCTACACCTTC. Translating gives CASSHRGRQNGYTF. Variable domain in full (rest from reference TRBV19 and TRBJ1-2): DGGITQSPKYLFRKEGQNVTLSCEQNLNHDAMYWYRQDPGQGLRLIYYSQIVNDFQKGDIAEGYSVSREKKESFPLTVTSAQKNPTAFYLCASSHRGRQNGYTFGSGTRLTVV.

V is TRBV11-3 and J is TRBJ2-7, with TRBD1 identical over 8 bases. J gave up 2 bases and V 0 bases, and 6 bases lay outside the gene matches. The CDR3 loop spans 16 amino acids. Germline CDR1 and CDR2: SGHNT and YENEEA. CDR3 in amino acids: CASSLEGTGWTYEQYF. The CDR3 nucleotides are TGTGCCAGCAGCTTAGAAGGGACAGGTTGGACCTACGAGCAGTACTTC.

The chain uses TRBV21-1 and TRBJ2-1; the table's D call, TRBD2, was not checked against the DNA. TRBV21-1 is reported as a pseudogene. This CDR3 is built from 15 residues. For the CDR3, the DNA is TGTGCCAGCAGCAACCCGGGACTAGACCCTGATGAGCAGTTCTTC. This encodes CASSNPGLDPDEQFF.

The chain carries TRBV5-1 and TRBJ2-3, with D possibly matching TRBD2 (5 bases). The V end was cut by 1 base, the J end by 4 bases, with 13 bases between. Germline lookup yields CDR1 SGHRS and CDR2 YFSETQ. This CDR3 region has 15 residues. CDR3 loop: CASSLSSGSPDTQYF. Written as DNA, the CDR3 is TGCGCCAGCAGCTTGTCTTCGGGGTCCCCAGATACGCAGTATTTT.

The chain uses TRBV13 and TRBJ2-3; 8 bases agree with TRBD1. The V segment lost 4 bases and the J segment 4 bases; nucleotides outside the gene matches: 7. Germline V gene lookup returns CDR1 PRHDT and CDR2 FYEKMQ (reference sequence). The CDR3 is made up of 15 amino acids. The CDR3 protein is CASSSGQGKADTQYF. CDR3 nucleotide sequence: TGTGCCAGCAGCTCCGGACAGGGAAAGGCAGATACGCAGTATTTT.

The chain's CDR3 is CASSAKRTGGNEQYF. The CDR3 DNA reads as TGTGCCAGCTCAGCAAAAAGGACAGGGGGTAACGAGCAGTACTTC. V usage is TRBV18 and J usage is TRBJ2-7; 10 nucleotides align to TRBD1. CDR1 KGHSH and CDR2 LQKENI come from the germline V gene. V gave up 5 bases and J gave up 5 bases; unmatched junction bases: 9. The CDR3 runs 15 residues.

Note on this clone: In the same sample, other DNA sequences code for this CDR3. The chain joins TRBV25-1 to TRBJ1-1; D not resolved. V lost 6 bases and J 1 base, leaving 9 bases between the germline ends. Germline values: CDR1 MGHDK, CDR2 SYGVNS. This CDR3 region has 13 residues. The CDR3 protein is CASRGDWNTEAFF. In nucleotides, the CDR3 is TGTGCCAGCAGAGGCGACTGGAACACTGAAGCTTTCTTT.

Comments on this clone: Other DNA sequences from this sample encode an identical CDR3 as well. The chain has TRBV7-6 and TRBJ1-5; 10 nucleotides align to TRBD1. J lost 6 bases, V lost 6 bases, and 8 bases had no gene match. The CDR3 spans 15 residues. The germline gives CDR1 SGHVS, CDR2 FNYEAQ. The CDR3 protein is CASSYGTGAGQPQHF. CDR3 in DNA: TGTGCCAGCAGTTACGGGACAGGGGCCGGTCAGCCCCAGCATTTT.

J is TRBJ2-5 and V is TRBV7-8; 8 bases fit TRBD1. V lost 5 bases and J lost 6; bases outside the gene matches: 8. The CDR3 contains 14 residues. Germline lookup yields CDR1 SGHVS and CDR2 FQNEAQ. This chain's CDR3 is CASSNGQGVKTQYF. CDR3 coding DNA: TGTGCCAGCAGCAACGGACAGGGCGTAAAGACCCAGTACTTC.

The chain employs TRBV11-1 and TRBJ2-7; 10 bases fit TRBD1. Germline V gene lookup returns CDR1 SGHAT and CDR2 FQDESV (reference sequence). V shed 0 bases, J shed 5 bases, and the junction held 4 bases outside the gene matches. CDR3 length equals 15 residues. The CDR3 spells CASSLAGQGSDEQYF. DNA for the CDR3: TGTGCCAGCAGCTTAGCGGGACAGGGGTCCGACGAGCAGTACTTC.